What follows are 10 T cell receptor beta chains derived from one specimen sequenced in a study of shared clonotypes between healthy human individuals. Measured with immunoSEQ multiplex PCR; TCRdb has only the in-frame clones, and not every one. The sample consists of roughly 2.2 million clones, approximately 90% of them appearing once. Material for sequencing was naive CD4+ T cells from PBMCs. Subset meaning: CD45RA+ positively selected. The receptors originated from a man between 18 and 29 years old in good health. Some clones in this sample may be carry-over from other donors' samples.

Worth noting for this clone: This sample includes further DNA sequences coding for the same CDR3. This rearrangement joins TRBV4-3 to TRBJ2-5, with unresolved D. V was pared by 4 bases and J by 4 bases, with 4 bases between. The CDR3 spans 11 residues. Germline loops: CDR1 LGHNA, CDR2 YSLEER. CDR3: CASSRGETQYF. The CDR3 region has the DNA TGCGCCAGCAGCCGGGGAGAGACCCAGTACTTC.

This clone has a single count. V gene TRBV6-1 combines with J gene TRBJ1-5; D is ambiguous. V lost 4 bases and J lost 2, with 12 bases in between. In germline, CDR1 is MNHNS, CDR2 SASEGT. The CDR3 totals 15 residues. CDR3 amino acids: CASSVRTRGNQPQHF. The CDR3 DNA is TGTGCCAGCAGTGTTAGGACGAGGGGCAATCAGCCCCAGCATTTT.

The rearrangement links TRBV7-9 to TRBJ2-7; weak D call: TRBD1 (6 bases). This CDR3 spans 14 amino acids. The germline gives CDR1 SEHNR, CDR2 FQNEAQ (reference sequence). Trimming removed 6 bases at V and 2 bases at J, with 14 bases between. The CDR3 region has the DNA TGTGCCAGCAGACTACAGGGCGCAACCTACGAGCAGTACTTC. Amino acids: CASRLQGATYEQYF.

V usage is TRBV11-3 and J usage is TRBJ2-7; TRBD2 matches at 8 bases. V was pared by 5 bases and J by 1 base, with 4 bases of the junction left unmatched. CDR1 is SGHNT and CDR2 is YENEEA in the germline V gene. This CDR3 has 14 amino acids. As DNA, the CDR3 is TGTGCCAGCAGCCCTCGGGGGGGATCCTACGAGCAGTACTTC. As protein: CASSPRGGSYEQYF.

The gene calls are TRBV30 and TRBJ1-2; a weak D match, TRBD1 (5 bases). This CDR3 has 13 residues. V shed 0 bases and J shed 5 bases, with 10 bases lying between them. Germline loops: CDR1 GTSNPN, CDR2 SVGIG (reference sequence). The CDR3 bases are TGTGCCTGGAGTGTGGGACTGATTTATGGCTACACCTTC. Protein sequence: CAWSVGLIYGYTF. Filled out from reference TRBV30 and TRBJ1-2, the complete variable domain reads SQTIHQWPATLVQPVGSPLSLECTVEGTSNPNLYWYRQAAGRGLQLLFYSVGIGQISSEVPQNLSASRPQDRQFILSSKKLLLSDSGFYLCAWSVGLIYGYTFGSGTRLTVV.

The V call is TRBV11-2, the J call TRBJ2-3, with a tentative D call TRBD2 (5 bases). The CDR3 is 15 residues long. Trimming cost V 5 bases and J 6 bases, with 18 bases left between them. Germline V CDR1 and CDR2: SGHAT, FQNNGV. The CDR3 sequence is CASSPSAGVRDTQYF. CDR3 nucleotide sequence: TGTGCCAGCAGCCCCTCAGCCGGGGTCCGGGATACGCAGTATTTT. The full variable domain, with the rest looked up from reference TRBV11-2 and TRBJ2-3, is EAGVAQSPRYKIIEKRQSVAFWCNPISGHATLYWYQQILGQGPKLLIQFQNNGVVDDSQLPKDRFSAERLKGVDSTLKIQPAKLEDSAVYLCASSPSAGVRDTQYFGPGTRLTVL.

This clone was picked up one time. The chain uses TRBV6-4 and TRBJ1-2; 10 bases map to TRBD1. Per germline, CDR1 MRHNA and CDR2 SNTAGT. The CDR3 is 14 amino acids. After removal of 2 bases from V and 9 bases from J, the junction contained 6 bases not matched to a gene. The chain's CDR3 is CASSDGQGVMRYTF. The CDR3 DNA sequence: TGTGCCAGCAGTGACGGACAGGGGGTTATGCGCTACACCTTC.

In nucleotides, the CDR3 is TGTGCCAGCAGCTTAGTCGGGGAACTCGAGCAGTACTTC. Its protein product is CASSLVGELEQYF. This chain uses TRBV7-2 with TRBJ2-7; a weak D match, TRBD2 (5 bases). Germline values: CDR1 SGHTA, CDR2 FQGNSA. The CDR3 extends over 13 amino acids. Trimming took 1 base from V and 6 from J, leaving 10 bases between them. The variable domain in full, completed from reference TRBV7-2 and TRBJ2-7, reads GAGVSQSPSNKVTEKGKDVELRCDPISGHTALYWYRQSLGQGLEFLIYFQGNSAPDKSGLPSDRFSAERTGGSVSTLTIQRTQQEDSAVYLCASSLVGELEQYFGPGTRLTVT.

V gene TRBV5-4 combines with J gene TRBJ2-2, with D perhaps matching TRBD2 (6 bases). V lost 3 bases, J lost 0 bases, and 9 bases lay in between. The CDR3 runs to 15 residues. Germline V gene data show CDR1 as SGHNT and CDR2 as YYREEE (reference sequence). The CDR3: CASSWDSSNTGELFF. The CDR3 DNA reads as TGTGCCAGCAGCTGGGACTCCTCGAACACCGGGGAGCTGTTTTTT.

Points on this clone: Distinct nucleotide sequences in the sample also encode this CDR3. This sequence joins TRBV19 and TRBJ1-5, with TRBD1 as a possible D gene (6 bases). The CDR3 loop spans 16 amino acids. V was clipped by 2 bases and J by 0 bases, with 11 bases between them. Germline V gene lookup returns CDR1 LNHDA and CDR2 SQIVND (reference sequence). DNA for the CDR3: TGTGCCAGTAGTATAAGGGGGAGGGATAGCAATCAGCCCCAGCATTTT. Residues: CASSIRGRDSNQPQHF.